This record covers a single T cell receptor beta chain. Profiled with immunoSEQ multiplex PCR; TCRdb holds only in-frame clones, not every one. Here the sample spans some 140,000 clones, roughly 94% being singletons. The data stem from a study of control samples from healthy donors and cancer patients. This CDR3 has 16 amino acids. After removal of 2 bases from V and 2 bases from J, the junction contained 6 bases not matched to a gene. Germline CDR1 is SGHAT and CDR2 is FQNNGV. This clonotype originated in a man between 60 and 75 years old with colorectal cancer. The J gene is TRBJ2-1, the V gene TRBV11-2; 7 positions agree with TRBD1. The source material was PBMCs. The CDR3 DNA sequence: TGTGCCAGCAGCTTATTCCGAGGGGGCGCCTACAATGAGCAGTTCTTC. This codes for CASSLFRGGAYNEQFF.